Following are 17 T cell receptor beta chains from one sample sequenced in a study of CD4 T cells in relation to SARS-CoV-2 and coronaviruses (dated by TCRdb to 2020 to 2022). Which antigens these TCRs recognize remains unknown. Receptor amplification or capture employed the immunoSEQ multiplex PCR assay. Held by TCRdb, this immuneACCESS table contains in-frame sequences only and omits some clones. Under half of the omission traces to an unresolved V gene where checked; the cause of the rest is unknown. The sample contains over 40,000 clones, over 75% of them found a single time. The ten top clones hold about 1.2% of the sample. The sequenced sample consisted of naive CD4+ T cells from PBMCs, cultured in vitro. In the paper's terms, the cell subset or site label means: naive CD4+ T cells isolated by negative enrichment. The source is an adult with COVID-19.

The chain couples TRBV4-1 to TRBJ1-2; D may be TRBD1 (5 bases). This CDR3 is 14 amino acids long. CDR1 MGHRA and CDR2 YSYEKL come from the germline V gene. The germline V and J ends were trimmed by 4 bases and 6 bases, with 15 bases remaining between them. This CDR3 is CASSPRGIQDGYTF. The CDR3 DNA sequence: TGCGCCAGCAGCCCTCGGGGGATTCAAGATGGCTACACCTTC.

In this sample, this clone turned up a few times. The rearrangement uses TRBV3-1 (or the pseudogene TRBV3-2) and TRBJ2-1; weak D call: TRBD1 (5 bases). The CDR3 has 11 residues. V was trimmed by 3 bases and J by 10 bases, leaving 7 bases between them. The germline gives CDR1 LGHDT, CDR2 YNNKEL (reference sequence). CDR3 sequence reads: CASSHSGEQFF. CDR3 sequence (DNA): TGTGCCAGCAGCCATTCAGGGGAGCAGTTCTTC.

V is TRBV30 and J is TRBJ2-1; D is possibly TRBD1 (6 bases). The ends were cut back, 3 bases at V and 14 bases at J, with 14 bases in the middle. This CDR3 has 11 amino acids. The V gene's germline CDR1 is GTSNPN and CDR2 SVGIG (reference sequence). The CDR3, as DNA: TGTGCCTGGAGATTACAGGGAAGGAAGTTCTTC. It codes for CAWRLQGRKFF.

The rearrangement joins TRBV10-3 to TRBJ2-1, with TRBD1 identical over 8 bases. Losses at the gene ends were 3 bases for V and 7 bases for J; bases not matched to a gene: 8. The CDR3 has 15 residues. Germline assignment: CDR1 ENHRY and CDR2 SYGVKD. CDR3 DNA sequence: TGTGCCATCAGTGATTTGCAGGGGGCGCAGAATGAGCAGTTCTTC. Protein sequence: CAISDLQGAQNEQFF.

The chain links TRBV7-9 to TRBJ1-3; a weak D match, TRBD1 (5 bases). This CDR3 spans 15 amino acids. Germline assignment: CDR1 SEHNR and CDR2 FQNEAQ (reference sequence). The V and J ends lost 4 bases and 1 base respectively, with 11 bases between them. For the CDR3, the DNA is TGTGCCAGCAGCTCCCCCCGGGGGTCTGGAAACACCATATATTTT. Translated: CASSSPRGSGNTIYF.

The CDR3 sequence is CASSPGAARSTDTQYF. Written as DNA, the CDR3 is TGTGCCAGCAGCCCTGGGGCGGCCCGTAGCACAGATACGCAGTATTTT. V and J are TRBV7-3 and TRBJ2-3; possible D gene TRBD1, 5 bases. The CDR3 sequence is 16 residues long. Trimming shortened V by 5 bases and J by 0 bases, and 15 bases separated the two germline ends. Germline CDR1 SGHTA, CDR2 FQGTGA.

The chain joins TRBV5-5 to TRBJ2-7, with 8 bases aligning to TRBD1. V dropped 4 bases and J dropped 3; count of bases not matched to a gene: 12. The CDR3 has 16 residues. Germline V gives CDR1 SGHKS, CDR2 YYEKEE (reference sequence). The chain's CDR3 is CASSPTPGQAIYEQYF. As DNA, the CDR3 is TGTGCCAGCAGCCCGACGCCGGGACAGGCTATCTACGAGCAGTACTTC.

This clone was seen only once. The V call is TRBV2, the J call TRBJ2-7; TRBD1 might be the D (6 bases). Per germline, CDR1 SNHLY and CDR2 FYNNEI. There are 14 residues in the CDR3. The V and J ends lost 5 bases and 2 bases respectively, with 13 bases between them. CDR3 protein: CASSQTGTTYEQYF. CDR3 coding DNA: TGTGCCAGCAGTCAAACCGGGACAACCTACGAGCAGTACTTC.

The chain uses TRBV7-2 and TRBJ2-3, with D possibly matching TRBD2 (7 bases). The CDR3 totals 18 residues. V was pared by 5 bases and J by 4 bases, with 25 bases between. In germline, CDR1 is SGHTA, CDR2 FQGNSA. CDR3 sequence reads: CASSHPRSSGGGADTQYF. In nucleotides, the CDR3 is TGTGCCAGCAGCCACCCCCGCTCTAGCGGAGGGGGGGCAGATACGCAGTATTTT.

The genes are TRBV15 and TRBJ1-1; D unclear. This CDR3 has 15 amino acids. Trimming shortened V by 3 bases and J by 0 bases, and 11 bases separated the two germline ends. From germline, CDR1 is LNHNV and CDR2 YYDKDF (reference sequence). CDR3 residues: CATSSLDRMNTEAFF. The CDR3 DNA reads as TGTGCCACCAGCAGCCTGGACCGCATGAACACTGAAGCTTTCTTT.

V and J are TRBV3-1 (or the pseudogene TRBV3-2) and TRBJ2-5; D ambiguous. This CDR3 comprises 12 residues. Per germline, CDR1 LGHDT and CDR2 YNNKEL (reference sequence). Trimming pared 1 base from V and 4 bases from J, leaving 4 bases between. CDR3 DNA: TGTGCCAGCAGCCAAGTCTCAGAGACCCAGTACTTC. This sequence encodes CASSQVSETQYF.

The chain recombines TRBV14 with TRBJ2-1; tentative D call: TRBD2 (5 bases). V gave up 3 bases and J gave up 2 bases, with 11 bases separating them. The germline V gene has CDR1 SGHDN and CDR2 FVKESK. The CDR3 sequence is 15 residues long. CDR3 protein: CASSQRLAAYNEQFF. The CDR3 DNA follows: TGTGCCAGCAGCCAGAGGCTAGCAGCCTACAATGAGCAGTTCTTC.

The chain links TRBV28 to TRBJ1-2; D possibly corresponds to TRBD1 (6 bases). Trimming pared 5 bases from V and 8 bases from J, leaving 21 bases between. CDR1 and CDR2 (germline): MDHEN, SYDVKM. The CDR3 has 15 residues. The CDR3 spells CASSPFNPTQGGYTF. CDR3 nucleotide sequence: TGTGCCAGCAGTCCTTTTAATCCAACACAGGGCGGCTACACCTTC.

The rearrangement joins TRBV5-1 to TRBJ2-6; D gene ambiguous. Deletions cut 4 bases from V and 0 bases from J, with 14 bases between. The CDR3 is made up of 17 amino acids. Germline CDR1 and CDR2: SGHRS and YFSETQ. The CDR3 DNA reads as TGCGCCAGCAGCGCTTGGACCCATCCCTCTGGGGCCAACGTCCTGACTTTC. Its protein product is CASSAWTHPSGANVLTF.

This clone was seen just once. The V and J genes are TRBV5-4 and TRBJ2-1, with no clear D. Germline-derived CDR1 and CDR2 are SGHNT and YYREEE (reference sequence). V dropped 3 bases and J dropped 6 bases, with 10 bases sitting between them. This CDR3 has 13 amino acids. For the CDR3, the DNA is TGTGCCAGCAGCTCCAGGCGGTTCAATGAGCAGTTCTTC. Translation gives CASSSRRFNEQFF.

V usage is TRBV5-1 and J usage is TRBJ2-5; D might be TRBD2 (6 bases). Trimming pared 7 bases from V and 3 bases from J, leaving 7 bases between. Germline-derived CDR1 and CDR2 are SGHRS and YFSETQ. This CDR3 is 11 amino acids long. CDR3 protein: CASRGEETQYF. In DNA, the CDR3 is TGCGCCAGCCGCGGGGAAGAGACCCAGTACTTC.

The chain has TRBV4-2 and TRBJ2-5, with 11 bases matching TRBD1. From germline, CDR1 is LGHNA and CDR2 YNFKEQ. With V trimmed by 2 bases and J by 4 bases, 9 bases remained unmatched. The CDR3 has 17 amino acids. CDR3 amino acids: CASSQKGPGQGGETQYF. CDR3 bases: TGTGCCAGCAGCCAAAAGGGCCCGGGACAGGGGGGAGAGACCCAGTACTTC.